The rows below give T cell receptor beta chains drawn from one sample of a study of blood T cell repertoires in COVID-19. Profiling relied on immunoSEQ multiplex PCR, and the TCRdb table lists in-frame clones only, not all of them. The profile shows roughly 300,000 clones, around 87% of them singletons. Sequences were obtained from peripheral blood. These receptor sequences come from a woman aged 45-65 years who had recovered from COVID-19. Both conserved end residues are part of each CDR3. Fields, in order: J gene, V gene, clone size, CDR3 protein. A row's size may be missing; if present it is once, few, many or a size class.

TRBJ2-1 | TRBV7-9 | . | CASSFKAANEQFF
TRBJ2-2 | TRBV4-3 | few | CASSWVQAGELFF
TRBJ1-5 | TRBV19 | . | CASKTGGSNQPQHF
TRBJ2-3 | TRBV28 | . | CASRGQGALTDTQYF
TRBJ1-6 | TRBV9 | . | CASSAQEFNSPLHF
TRBJ1-1 | TRBV6-2/TRBV6-3 | once | CASSYGGVGSTEAFF
TRBJ2-3 | TRBV3-1/TRBV3-2 | . | CASSQIRLAGDTDTQYF
TRBJ1-5 | TRBV2 | . | CASCRDRDDQPQHF
TRBJ2-5 | TRBV5-4 | . | CASSLGRGRQETQYF
TRBJ1-1 | TRBV10-3 | . | CARRAGANTEAFF
TRBJ2-3 | TRBV14 | few | CASSQGWRVFTDTQYF